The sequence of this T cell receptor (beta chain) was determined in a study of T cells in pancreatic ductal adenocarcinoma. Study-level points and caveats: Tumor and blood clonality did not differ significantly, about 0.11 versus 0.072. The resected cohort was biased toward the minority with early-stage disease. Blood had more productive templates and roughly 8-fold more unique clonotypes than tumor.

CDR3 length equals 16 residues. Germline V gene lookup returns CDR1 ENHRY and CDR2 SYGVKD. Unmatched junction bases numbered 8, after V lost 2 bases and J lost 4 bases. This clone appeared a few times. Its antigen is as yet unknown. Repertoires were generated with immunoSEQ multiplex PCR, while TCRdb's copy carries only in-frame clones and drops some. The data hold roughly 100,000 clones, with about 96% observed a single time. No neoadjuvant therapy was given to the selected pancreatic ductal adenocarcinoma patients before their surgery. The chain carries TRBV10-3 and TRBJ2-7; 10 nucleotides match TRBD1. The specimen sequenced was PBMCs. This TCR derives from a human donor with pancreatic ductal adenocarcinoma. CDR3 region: CAISELIWTGGYEQYF. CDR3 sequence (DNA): TGTGCCATCAGTGAGCTAATTTGGACAGGGGGATACGAGCAGTACTTC.